These 25 T cell receptor beta chains share one sample of origin, sequenced in a study of CD8+ T cells in alopecia areata. Sequencing templates came from extracted RNA that was reverse transcribed into cDNA. The table came from immunoSEQ multiplex PCR; TCRdb's copy has only in-frame clones and leaves some out. Here the sample spans roughly 200,000 clones, 35% to 40% being singletons. The treatment denotes: oral pan-JAK inhibitor, 5-10 mg twice daily. The specimen was CD4+ T cells sorted from blood, collected at approximately week 30, from a patient treated with tofacitinib. The source of these receptors is a human donor with alopecia areata.

This chain links TRBV7-8 with TRBJ2-5; D is perhaps TRBD1 (5 bases). Trimming took 5 bases from V and 1 from J, leaving 11 bases between them. The CDR3 spans 14 residues. Germline V gene data show CDR1 as SGHVS and CDR2 as FQNEAQ. The CDR3 nucleotides read TGTGCCAGCAGCACCAGACAGACCCAAGAGACCCAGTACTTC. Protein sequence: CASSTRQTQETQYF. Using reference TRBV7-8 and TRBJ2-5 for the parts outside the CDR3, the full variable domain is GAGVSQSPRYKVAKRGQDVALRCDPISGHVSLFWYQQALGQGPEFLTYFQNEAQLDKSGLPSDRFFAERPEGSVSTLKIQRTQQEDSAVYLCASSTRQTQETQYFGPGTRLLVL.

This clone was seen a handful of times. The chain uses TRBV29-1 and TRBJ1-1; TRBD1 might be the D (6 bases). Germline-derived CDR1 and CDR2 are SQVTM and ANQGSEA. The CDR3 runs to 14 residues. V was trimmed by 5 bases and J by 0 bases, leaving 13 bases between them. The CDR3 sequence is CSVFKAGVNTEAFF. Written as DNA, the CDR3 is TGCAGCGTTTTTAAGGCAGGGGTGAACACTGAAGCTTTCTTT.

A few counts support this clone. The chain is built from TRBV29-1 and TRBJ2-5; 9 nucleotides line up with TRBD2. The trim removed 7 bases at V and 5 bases at J, leaving 17 bases unmatched. Germline V gene lookup returns CDR1 SQVTM and CDR2 ANQGSEA. CDR3 length equals 16 residues. CDR3 protein: CSALGLAGRHTETQYF. DNA of the CDR3: TGCAGCGCCCTAGGGCTAGCGGGACGGCACACGGAGACCCAGTACTTC.

This clone was observed a handful of times. The rearrangement joins TRBV6-6 to TRBJ2-7, with TRBD2 identical over 10 bases. The CDR3 runs 14 residues. V trimming: 5 bases; J trimming: 1 base; junction bases outside the gene matches: 2. Looked up from germline, CDR1 is MNHNY and CDR2 is SVGAGI (reference sequence). CDR3 bases: TGTGCCAGCAGTACGACTAGCGGGTCCTACGAGCAGTACTTC. This sequence encodes CASSTTSGSYEQYF.

The rearrangement joins TRBV7-2 to TRBJ2-5, with D unclear. V lost 0 bases, J lost 7 bases, and 12 bases lay in between. The CDR3 sequence is 14 residues long. The germline CDR1 and CDR2 sequences are SGHTA and FQGNSA. CDR3 sequence: CASSLATTSGTQYF. In nucleotides, the CDR3 is TGTGCCAGCAGCTTAGCTACGACATCGGGGACCCAGTACTTC.

This sequence joins TRBV10-3 and TRBJ1-1, with 7 bases fitting TRBD1. The junction had 9 bases not matched to a gene; V was cut back by 8 bases and J by 0 bases. The CDR3 totals 15 residues. Per the germline V gene, CDR1 is ENHRY and CDR2 is SYGVKD. Here the CDR3 DNA reads TGTGCCATCGCCTCAGGGACAGACTTGAACACTGAAGCTTTCTTT. Translating it yields CAIASGTDLNTEAFF.

Concerning this clone: The same CDR3 arises from other DNA sequences in this sample as well. The V and J genes are TRBV30 and TRBJ1-4; unclear D gene. The germline V and J ends were trimmed by 4 bases and 4 bases, with 7 bases remaining between them. The CDR3 length is 12 residues. Germline V gene data show CDR1 as GTSNPN and CDR2 as SVGIG (reference sequence). This CDR3 is CAWTALNEKLFF. The CDR3 DNA reads TGTGCCTGGACAGCTCTTAATGAAAAACTGTTTTTT.

This chain uses TRBV25-1 with TRBJ1-1; no clear D gene. This CDR3 has 11 residues. Per the germline V gene, CDR1 is MGHDK and CDR2 is SYGVNS. V was pared by 6 bases and J by 0 bases, with 2 bases between. The CDR3 loop is CASSLNTEAFF. In DNA, the CDR3 is TGTGCCAGCAGCTTGAACACTGAAGCTTTCTTT.

V and J are TRBV7-2 and TRBJ2-1, with D perhaps given as TRBD1 or TRBD2 (5 bases each). CDR3 size: 17 residues. V lost 2 bases to trimming and J lost 0 bases, with 14 bases between them. Germline V gene sequence: CDR1 SGHTA, CDR2 FQGNSA. This CDR3 reads CASSLQTGTYSYNEQFF. The CDR3 region has the DNA TGTGCCAGCAGCTTACAAACCGGGACCTACTCCTACAATGAGCAGTTCTTC. Filled out from reference TRBV7-2 and TRBJ2-1, the complete variable domain reads GAGVSQSPSNKVTEKGKDVELRCDPISGHTALYWYRQSLGQGLEFLIYFQGNSAPDKSGLPSDRFSAERTGGSVSTLTIQRTQQEDSAVYLCASSLQTGTYSYNEQFFGPGTRLTVL.

J is TRBJ2-7 and V is TRBV15; no definite D call. Deletions cut 3 bases from V and 2 bases from J, with 11 bases between. In germline, CDR1 is LNHNV, CDR2 YYDKDF (reference sequence). The CDR3 contains 14 residues. As DNA, the CDR3 is TGTGCCACCAGCAGCCAGATAGGGACCTACGAGCAGTACTTC. Translation gives CATSSQIGTYEQYF.

This chain links TRBV30 with TRBJ2-7, with TRBD2 matching 8 bases. Germline V gene sequence: CDR1 GTSNPN, CDR2 SVGIG (reference sequence). This CDR3 region has 14 residues. The ends lost 0 bases at V and 2 bases at J; junction bases unmatched: 3. The CDR3 spells CAWSVDSGTYEQYF. The CDR3 DNA follows: TGTGCCTGGAGTGTCGATAGCGGGACCTACGAGCAGTACTTC.

The chain recombines TRBV7-8 with TRBJ2-2, with D unresolved. V was trimmed by 6 bases and J by 1 base, leaving 6 bases between them. CDR3 length: 13 residues. Germline V gene lookup returns CDR1 SGHVS and CDR2 FQNEAQ. The CDR3 protein is CASRDRNTGELFF. In DNA form, the CDR3 reads TGTGCCAGCAGAGACCGGAACACCGGGGAGCTGTTTTTT.

This clone was seen a few times. This sequence joins TRBV5-1 and TRBJ1-1; no clear D. V was trimmed by 4 bases and J by 1 base, leaving 11 bases between them. The germline V gene encodes CDR1 SGHRS and CDR2 YFSETQ. The CDR3 consists of 14 residues. The chain's CDR3 is CASSKRDTNTEAFF. The CDR3 coding sequence is TGCGCCAGCAGCAAGCGCGACACGAACACTGAAGCTTTCTTT.

CDR3 bases: TGCGCCAGCAGCTTGGAGGGCAGACTTTCACCCCTCCACTTT. It codes for CASSLEGRLSPLHF. The chain is built from TRBV5-1 and TRBJ1-6; D gene unclear. Per germline, CDR1 SGHRS and CDR2 YFSETQ. This CDR3 contains 14 residues. V gave up 0 bases and J gave up 9 bases, with 10 bases separating them.

The chain uses TRBV2 and TRBJ1-2; the D gene is possibly TRBD1 (6 bases). The V and J ends lost 10 bases and 4 bases respectively, with 13 bases between them. There are 12 residues in the CDR3. The germline CDR1 and CDR2 sequences are SNHLY and FYNNEI. CDR3 DNA: TGTGCCAAACAGGGTTTCGGCTATGGCTACACCTTC. This codes for CAKQGFGYGYTF.

The gene calls are TRBV6-5 and TRBJ2-7; 13 nucleotides agree with TRBD2. The germline V gene encodes CDR1 MNHEY and CDR2 SVGAGI. With V trimmed by 2 bases and J by 5 bases, 3 bases remained unmatched. The CDR3 is made up of 15 amino acids. For the CDR3, the DNA is TGTGCCAGCAGTTACACGGGACTAGCGGGGAACGAGCAGTACTTC. Translated: CASSYTGLAGNEQYF.

The V gene is TRBV4-1, the J gene TRBJ2-5, with 16 bases matching TRBD2. The CDR3 has 18 residues. CDR1 is MGHRA, CDR2 YSYEKL, per germline. With V trimmed by 5 bases and J by 4 bases, 10 bases remained unmatched. CDR3 bases: TGCGCCAGCAGCACCGGGACTAGCGGGAGGGGGCGAAGAGAGACCCAGTACTTC. It translates to CASSTGTSGRGRRETQYF.

V usage is TRBV11-2 and J usage is TRBJ2-5, with 10 positions matching TRBD2. This CDR3 has 17 amino acids. The V gene's germline CDR1 is SGHAT and CDR2 FQNNGV. After removal of 4 bases from V and 1 base from J, the junction contained 9 bases not matched to a gene. CDR3 loop: CASSSSDSGRPQETQYF. The CDR3 region has the DNA TGTGCCAGCAGCTCGTCGGATAGCGGGAGGCCCCAAGAGACCCAGTACTTC.

This sequence joins TRBV29-1 and TRBJ1-2; no clear D. Germline CDR1 is SQVTM and CDR2 is ANQGSEA. V gave up 2 bases and J gave up 1 base, with 5 bases separating them. The CDR3 has 12 amino acids. The CDR3 coding sequence is TGCAGCGTTGAAAGGGTTAACTATGGCTACACCTTC. Protein sequence: CSVERVNYGYTF. The full variable domain, completed using reference TRBV29-1 and TRBJ1-2, is SAVISQKPSRDICQRGTSLTIQCQVDSQVTMMFWYRQQPGQSLTLIATANQGSEATYESGFVIDKFPISRPNLTFSTLTVSNMSPEDSSIYLCSVERVNYGYTFGSGTRLTVV.

In its sample, this clone was seen a few times. The chain recombines TRBV6-5 with TRBJ1-2; 8 positions match TRBD1. CDR3 length equals 14 residues. The J segment lost 3 bases and the V segment lost 5 bases, leaving 5 bases of the junction unmatched. Looked up from germline, CDR1 is MNHEY and CDR2 is SVGAGI. The CDR3 DNA reads TGTGCCAGCAGTCCGCTGGGACAGGACTATGGCTACACCTTC. This translates into CASSPLGQDYGYTF.

This clone appeared a few times. The genes are TRBV29-1 and TRBJ1-1, with 8 bases aligning to TRBD1. CDR3 length equals 14 residues. Germline CDR1 and CDR2: SQVTM and ANQGSEA. The J segment lost 2 bases and the V segment lost 3 bases, leaving 5 bases of the junction unmatched. CDR3 coding DNA: TGCAGCGTTGACAGGGGGCTGGATAACACTGAAGCTTTCTTT. Its protein product is CSVDRGLDNTEAFF.

There are a few counts of this clone. The chain has TRBV7-8 and TRBJ2-2, with a tentative D call TRBD2 (5 bases). This CDR3 comprises 16 residues. Germline CDR1 reads SGHVS; CDR2 reads FQNEAQ. V was shortened by 3 bases and J by 6 bases, with 17 bases between the two germline ends. The CDR3 loop reads CASSFLRGAGPGELFF. In nucleotides, the CDR3 is TGTGCCAGCAGCTTTCTCCGGGGAGCTGGCCCCGGGGAGCTGTTTTTT.

Concerning this clone: Additional DNA sequences in this sample encode the identical CDR3. V usage is TRBV30 and J usage is TRBJ1-1, with a possible D match to TRBD1 (6 bases). The CDR3 has 13 residues. Germline V lookup: CDR1 GTSNPN, CDR2 SVGIG (reference sequence). Trimming removed 2 bases from V and 1 base from J, with 8 bases in between. The CDR3 bases are TGTGCCTGGAGTCAGGGGACGAACACTGAAGCTTTCTTT. It is translated as CAWSQGTNTEAFF.

This chain joins TRBV7-8 and TRBJ2-2, with D possibly being TRBD2 (5 bases). Germline loops: CDR1 SGHVS, CDR2 FQNEAQ. This CDR3 spans 14 amino acids. V was cut by 5 bases and J by 2 bases, with 9 bases left in between. The CDR3 DNA sequence: TGTGCCAGCAGCAGAGGGTCTAACACCGGGGAGCTGTTTTTT. Translation gives CASSRGSNTGELFF.

This clone was seen only a few times. This rearrangement joins TRBV7-8 to TRBJ2-7; 8 positions match TRBD1. Germline loops: CDR1 SGHVS, CDR2 FQNEAQ. This CDR3 is built from 14 residues. V was pared by 6 bases and J by 0 bases, with 4 bases of the junction left unmatched. Here the CDR3 DNA reads TGTGCCAGCAGGTGGACAGGGAGCTCCTACGAGCAGTACTTC. Protein: CASRWTGSSYEQYF. Combining the CDR3 with reference TRBV7-8 and TRBJ2-7 gives the whole variable domain GAGVSQSPRYKVAKRGQDVALRCDPISGHVSLFWYQQALGQGPEFLTYFQNEAQLDKSGLPSDRFFAERPEGSVSTLKIQRTQQEDSAVYLCASRWTGSSYEQYFGPGTRLTVT.